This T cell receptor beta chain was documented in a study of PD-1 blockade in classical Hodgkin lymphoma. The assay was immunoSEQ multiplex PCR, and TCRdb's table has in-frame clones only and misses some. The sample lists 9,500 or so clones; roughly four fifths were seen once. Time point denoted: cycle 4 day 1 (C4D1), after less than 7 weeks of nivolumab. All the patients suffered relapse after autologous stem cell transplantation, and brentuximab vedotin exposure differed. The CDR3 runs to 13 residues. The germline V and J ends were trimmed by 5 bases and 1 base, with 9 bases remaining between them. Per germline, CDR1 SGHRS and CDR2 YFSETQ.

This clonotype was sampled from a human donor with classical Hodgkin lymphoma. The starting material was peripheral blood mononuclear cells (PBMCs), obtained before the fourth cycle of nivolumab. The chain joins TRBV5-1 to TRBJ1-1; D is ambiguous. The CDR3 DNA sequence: TGCGCCAGCAGAGATCAGGAGAACACTGAAGCTTTCTTT. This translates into CASRDQENTEAFF.